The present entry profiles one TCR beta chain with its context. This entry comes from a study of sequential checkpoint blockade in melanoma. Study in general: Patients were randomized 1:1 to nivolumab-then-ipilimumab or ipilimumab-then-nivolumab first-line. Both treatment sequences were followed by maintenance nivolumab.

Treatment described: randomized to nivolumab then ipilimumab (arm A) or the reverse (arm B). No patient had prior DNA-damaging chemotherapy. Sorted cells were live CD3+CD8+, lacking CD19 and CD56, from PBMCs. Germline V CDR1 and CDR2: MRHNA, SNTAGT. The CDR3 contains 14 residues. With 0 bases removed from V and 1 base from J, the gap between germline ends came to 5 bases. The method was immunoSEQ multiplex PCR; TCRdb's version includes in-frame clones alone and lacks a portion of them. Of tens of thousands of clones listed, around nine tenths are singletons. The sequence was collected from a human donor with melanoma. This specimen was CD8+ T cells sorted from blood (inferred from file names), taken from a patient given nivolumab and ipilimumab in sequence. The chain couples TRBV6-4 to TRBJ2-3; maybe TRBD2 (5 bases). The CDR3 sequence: CASSDSAGTDTQYF. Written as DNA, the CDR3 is TGTGCCAGCAGTGACTCAGCGGGCACAGATACGCAGTATTTT.